A selection of T cell receptor beta chains follows, all from one sample in a study of blood T cell repertoires in COVID-19. Clones were sequenced by immunoSEQ multiplex PCR, and TCRdb holds only the in-frame ones, with some missing. The profile covers tens of thousands of clones, with around 89% appearing a single time and around 10% taken by the ten largest. The source material was peripheral blood. All receptors come from a man between 65 and 85 years old with active or convalescent COVID-19. CDR3s leave out the opening cysteine and the closing phenylalanine or tryptophan. The size field is filled for only some rows; it gives once, few, many or a size class.

size	V	length	J	CDR3
.	TRBV7-2	13	TRBJ1-5	ASSSGGGASQPQH
.	TRBV4-3	16	TRBJ1-4	ASSQQLIWGATNEKLF
once	TRBV28	13	TRBJ1-1	ASFSHGTENTEAF
.	TRBV5-5	12	TRBJ1-2	ASSSIRGDYGYT
few	TRBV18	11	TRBJ1-3	ASSPPSGNTIY
.	TRBV5-4	14	TRBJ1-6	ASSPGTGGSGPPLH
.	TRBV9	17	TRBJ1-3	ASSVGIQTGPISGNTIY
.	TRBV28	13	TRBJ1-6	ASSILQGYNSPLH
.	TRBV13	12	TRBJ1-4	ASSLGRGEEKLF
.	TRBV6-2/TRBV6-3	12	TRBJ2-7	ASSRGTGTYEQY
.	TRBV19	11	TRBJ1-5	ASSSAGNQPQH
once	TRBV29-1	10	TRBJ1-1	SGLQGSTQAF
.	TRBV18	16	TRBJ2-1	ASSPPPGQGDPYNEQF
.	TRBV27	13	TRBJ2-7	ASSLSVDSKGEQY
.	TRBV11-2	16	TRBJ2-3	ASSLRRASGGALDTQY
.	TRBV6-5	12	TRBJ1-4	ASSYSMGEGKLF
once	TRBV5-5	14	TRBJ2-7	ASSLDPGVLAYEQY
.	TRBV28	11	TRBJ2-7	ASRLTEAHEQY
.	TRBV4-1	14	TRBJ1-6	ASSQEGTGKDSPLH
.	TRBV4-3	12	TRBJ1-4	ASSQTGSREKLF
.	TRBV20-1	11	TRBJ1-4	SASDPFNEKLF
.	TRBV7-2	13	TRBJ2-7	ASSPGTWGVEEQY
.	TRBV30	15	TRBJ2-5	AWELISGLAGEETQY
.	TRBV28	14	TRBJ1-4	ASLNTGMGTNEKLF
.	TRBV14	11	TRBJ1-1	ASSPHRGTEAF
.	TRBV19	15	TRBJ2-2	ASSTNLWTANTGELF
.	TRBV7-9	8	TRBJ2-1	ASSGAKQF
.	TRBV12-3/TRBV12-4	11	TRBJ2-7	ASSFGRGYEQY
.	TRBV2	15	TRBJ2-1	ASSKNPQGRSYNEQF
.	TRBV27	10	TRBJ1-2	ASSPGSYGYT
.	TRBV29-1	10	TRBJ1-2	TLWTDSYGYT
.	TRBV19	13	TRBJ1-2	ASGRGFSANYGYT
once	TRBV6-5	11	TRBJ1-1	ASSLGGHTEAF
.	TRBV21-1	15	TRBJ1-6	ASSKPGEIPLKRPLH
.	TRBV9	11	TRBJ2-2	ASTRTATGELF
once	TRBV18	11	TRBJ1-2	ASSPTDNYGYT
.	TRBV4-2	14	TRBJ1-2	ASSPRVGTGEDGYT
.	TRBV9	12	TRBJ2-7	ASSPGQSSYEQY
.	TRBV4-1	13	TRBJ1-1	ASSPRIGAGGEAF
.	TRBV18	12	TRBJ2-7	ASSPGGGSYEQY
.	TRBV3-1/TRBV3-2	11	TRBJ2-3	ASGRKPTDTQY
.	TRBV30	13	TRBJ2-3	AWGGTSGPTDTQY
.	TRBV4-3	10	TRBJ2-2	ASSLGSGELF
.	TRBV7-9	16	TRBJ1-4	ASSRRITGGTTNEKLF